The clone carrying this T cell receptor (beta chain) was seen at least ten times. The sample belongs to a study of blood T cells in healthy people across ages. This CDR3 region has 15 residues. V trimming: 5 bases; J trimming: 7 bases; junction bases outside the gene matches: 9. Using a J-beta primer mix together with a sample-barcoded 5' primer, a second PCR was run for roughly 6 to 11 cycles. Each cDNA was tagged by a template-switch adaptor containing 12 random nucleotides. All samples gave at least 3 million CDR3-containing paired-end reads. TCRdb passed the 5' RACE reads through MiXCR, listing each CDR3 protein once. The table shows about 720,000 distinct CDR3 sequences, with about 20% occurring only once.

Sequencing used blood. The J gene is TRBJ1-4, the V gene TRBV12-3 or TRBV12-4, with 8 bases identical to TRBD1. The clonotype originates from a man aged 70-80 years in good health. Here the CDR3 reads CASSLDRGDGEKLFF. Here the CDR3 DNA reads TGTGCCAGCAGTCTTGACAGGGGAGATGGTGAAAAACTGTTTTTT.